The T cell receptor beta chain under discussion was sequenced for a study of T cells after yellow fever vaccination. Study at large: SMART-Seq v4 Ultra Low Input prepared libraries from low-cell fractions.

TCRdb recomputed calls from the 5' RACE reads with MiXCR, one row per CDR3 protein. The repertoire has approximately 550,000 distinct CDR3 sequences, 15% to 20% of them found once; the top ten carry approximately 15%. Findings of the study overall: Though weaker, the secondary response peaked faster, on day 5 versus 15. Contaminants from the bulk population, in the form of abundant clonotypes, could be found in FACS-sorted repertoires. Post-booster samples contained most primary-vaccination clones (approximately 95% CD4, approximately 88% CD8).

A note on this clonotype: What it recognizes is unknown.

Germline CDR1 is DFQATT and CDR2 is SNEGSKA (reference sequence). CDR3 length equals 14 residues. V lost 6 bases and J 0 bases, leaving 12 bases between the germline ends. This sequence originates from a young man who received the YFV17D yellow fever vaccine. This material consisted of PBMCs, taken 15 days after the yellow fever booster vaccination. The chain is built from TRBV20-1 and TRBJ1-3; no definite D call. CDR3 amino acids: CSALSSGSGNTIYF. CDR3 coding DNA: TGCAGTGCCCTTTCATCTGGCTCTGGAAACACCATATATTTT.